The next 5 T cell receptor beta chains were all read from a single sample in a study of T cells in localized non-small cell lung cancer. TCRdb's table, derived via immunoSEQ multiplex PCR, lists solely in-frame clones and lacks some. This table has 8,500 to 13,000 clones, roughly 77% appearing once. The sample was peripheral blood, taken before any cancer treatment. All receptors derive from a male donor older than 55 with stage I lung adenocarcinoma.

This chain joins TRBV27 and TRBJ1-2, with D possibly TRBD1 on 5 matching bases. CDR1 is MNHEY, CDR2 SMNVEV, per germline (reference sequence). The V end lost 0 bases, the J end lost 6 bases, and 11 bases lay between the germline ends. This CDR3 has 14 residues. CDR3 DNA sequence: TGTGCCAGCAGTTTATCGGGCAGGGAGCATGGCTACACCTTC. It codes for CASSLSGREHGYTF.

J is TRBJ1-4 and V is TRBV7-2; 12 positions match TRBD1. The V segment lost 6 bases and the J segment 2 bases; nucleotides outside the gene matches: 7. The CDR3 runs to 17 residues. Germline CDR1 SGHTA, CDR2 FQGNSA. CDR3 in amino acids: CASSRVGQGATNEKLFF. The CDR3 region has the DNA TGTGCCAGCAGTCGAGTGGGACAGGGGGCGACTAATGAAAAACTGTTTTTT.

The gene calls are TRBV11-2 and TRBJ1-4, with TRBD1 as a possible D gene (5 bases). V was shortened by 5 bases and J by 0 bases, with 16 bases between the two germline ends. CDR3 size: 17 residues. Per the germline V gene, CDR1 is SGHAT and CDR2 is FQNNGV. The CDR3 here is CASSPRQGYATNEKLFF. The CDR3 DNA is TGTGCCAGCAGCCCGAGGCAGGGATATGCAACTAATGAAAAACTGTTTTTT. The complete variable domain, with remaining parts taken from reference TRBV11-2 and TRBJ1-4, reads EAGVAQSPRYKIIEKRQSVAFWCNPISGHATLYWYQQILGQGPKLLIQFQNNGVVDDSQLPKDRFSAERLKGVDSTLKIQPAKLEDSAVYLCASSPRQGYATNEKLFFGSGTQLSVL.

A few counts support this clone. The chain has TRBV4-1 and TRBJ2-2; D may be TRBD2 (7 bases). Per germline, CDR1 MGHRA and CDR2 YSYEKL. V was shortened by 6 bases and J by 0 bases, with 11 bases between the two germline ends. This CDR3 is 15 amino acids long. CDR3 nucleotide sequence: TGCGCCAGCAGGGGGGGGACATCGAACACCGGGGAGCTGTTTTTT. It yields the protein CASRGGTSNTGELFF.

The rearrangement uses TRBV5-4 and TRBJ1-3; maybe TRBD1 (5 bases). This CDR3 is built from 17 residues. Per germline, CDR1 SGHNT and CDR2 YYREEE (reference sequence). Between the trimmed V and J ends, which lost 0 bases and 2 bases, there was a span of 15 bases. CDR3 in DNA: TGTGCCAGCAGCTTGGCTGACTCGGGCAGGGCTGGAAACACCATATATTTT. Amino acid sequence: CASSLADSGRAGNTIYF.